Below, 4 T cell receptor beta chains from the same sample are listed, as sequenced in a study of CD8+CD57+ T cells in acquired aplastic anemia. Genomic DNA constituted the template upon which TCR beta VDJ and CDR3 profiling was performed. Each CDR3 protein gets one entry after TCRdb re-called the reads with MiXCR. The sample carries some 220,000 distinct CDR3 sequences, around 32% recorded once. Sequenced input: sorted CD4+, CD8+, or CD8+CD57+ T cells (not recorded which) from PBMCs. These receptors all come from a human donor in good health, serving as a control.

The CDR3 bases are TGTGCCAGCAGCGTAGGCCCTCTGACTAGCGGAAATGAGCAGTTCTTC. This sequence encodes CASSVGPLTSGNEQFF. The chain recombines TRBV9 with TRBJ2-1; 9 bases match TRBD2. Germline CDR1 reads SGDLS; CDR2 reads YYNGEE. Germline trimming cut 0 bases from V and 7 bases from J; bases unmatched to any gene: 8. This CDR3 spans 16 amino acids.

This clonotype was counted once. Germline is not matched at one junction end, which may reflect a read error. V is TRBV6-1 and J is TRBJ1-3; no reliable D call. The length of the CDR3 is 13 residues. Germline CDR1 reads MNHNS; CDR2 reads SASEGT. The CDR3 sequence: CASASRIGNTLYF. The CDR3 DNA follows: TGTGCCAGCGCGAGCAGGATCGGAAACACCCTATATTTT.

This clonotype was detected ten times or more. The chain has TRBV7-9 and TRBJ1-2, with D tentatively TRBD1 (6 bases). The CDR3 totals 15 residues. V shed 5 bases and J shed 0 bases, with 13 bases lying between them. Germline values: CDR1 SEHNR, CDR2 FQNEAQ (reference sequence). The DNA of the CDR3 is TGTGCCAGCAGCGGATGGGGGGCTCCTAACTATGGCTACACCTTC. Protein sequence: CASSGWGAPNYGYTF.

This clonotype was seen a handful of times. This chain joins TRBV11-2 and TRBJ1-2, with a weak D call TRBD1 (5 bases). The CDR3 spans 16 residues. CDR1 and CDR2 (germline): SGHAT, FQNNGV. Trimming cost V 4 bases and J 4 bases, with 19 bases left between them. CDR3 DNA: TGTGCCAGCAGCTCGCTGAAATTCGACAGTCGCTATGGCTACACCTTC. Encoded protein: CASSSLKFDSRYGYTF.